These 4 T cell receptor beta chains were sequenced from one sample in a study of T cell responses to AZD1222 COVID-19 vaccine. Here immunoSEQ multiplex PCR was the method, and the copy in TCRdb shows in-frame clones only, minus some. The sample has 200,000 or so clones, 85% to 95% seen once. The material sequenced was peripheral blood, taken on day 0 of AZD1222 vaccination. The receptor set was obtained from an adult in good health.

The rearrangement links TRBV5-4 to TRBJ1-2; 7 positions agree with TRBD1. V lost 4 bases and J lost 5; bases outside the gene matches: 2. The CDR3 length is 12 residues. The germline V gene has CDR1 SGHNT and CDR2 YYREEE (reference sequence). The CDR3 DNA follows: TGTGCCAGCAGCGGGACAGAGTATGGCTACACCTTC. Amino acid sequence: CASSGTEYGYTF.

The V call is TRBV4-1, the J call TRBJ1-4; 7 bases are a match to TRBD1. After removal of 8 bases from V and 10 bases from J, the junction contained 10 bases not matched to a gene. CDR1 is MGHRA, CDR2 YSYEKL, per germline. The CDR3 spans 13 residues. The CDR3 is CASRRSGQRKLFF. The CDR3 DNA follows: TGCGCCAGCCGCCGATCGGGACAGAGAAAACTGTTTTTT.

The DNA of the CDR3 is TGTGCCAGCAGTGAAGAGAGGAACACTGAAGCTTTCTTT. Its protein is CASSEERNTEAFF. The V gene is TRBV2, the J gene TRBJ1-1; no definite D call. Germline CDR1 reads SNHLY; CDR2 reads FYNNEI. Trimming took off 1 base at V and 1 base at J, with 4 bases between the two ends. The CDR3 runs to 13 residues.

This chain joins TRBV19 and TRBJ2-1; 10 nucleotides agree with TRBD2. Germline CDR1 is LNHDA and CDR2 is SQIVND (reference sequence). Germline trimming cut 2 bases from V and 7 bases from J; bases unmatched to any gene: 11. The CDR3 is 17 residues long. The CDR3 bases are TGTGCCAGTAGTATATTGGTAGCGGGGGGCCTTCGTAATGAGCAGTTCTTC. It translates to CASSILVAGGLRNEQFF.